This passage covers 14 T cell receptor beta chains from one sample sequenced in a study of shared clonotypes between healthy human individuals (dated by TCRdb to the early 2020s). Libraries came from the immunoSEQ multiplex PCR assay. TCRdb provides this immuneACCESS table in a form limited to in-frame rearrangements. Some clones are lacking; in checked studies, under half of them reflect an unresolved V gene, and why the rest are absent is not known. The sample includes about 2.4 million clones, with more than 85% observed a single time. Clones ranked in the top ten supply approximately 0.35% of the sample. Source material: naive CD4+ T cells from PBMCs. Read against the paper, the sample's cell subset or site label means: CD45RA+ positively selected. The receptors here all came from a man aged 18 to 29 in good health. Some clones in this sample may be carry-over from other donors' samples.

This chain links TRBV28 with TRBJ1-5, with a possible D match to TRBD1 (5 bases). V gave up 3 bases and J gave up 8 bases, with 17 bases separating them. This CDR3 comprises 15 residues. CDR1 MDHEN and CDR2 SYDVKM come from the germline V gene. Written as DNA, the CDR3 is TGTGCCAGCAGTTTGAGGGCAGGGCTCTTTGAGCCCCAGCATTTT. It yields the protein CASSLRAGLFEPQHF. Drawing the rest from reference TRBV28 and TRBJ1-5, the complete variable domain is DVKVTQSSRYLVKRTGEKVFLECVQDMDHENMFWYRQDPGLGLRLIYFSYDVKMKEKGDIPEGYSVSREKKERFSLILESASTNQTSMYLCASSLRAGLFEPQHFGDGTRLSIL.

The chain is built from TRBV5-1 and TRBJ2-5; no definite D call. The CDR3 consists of 15 residues. The germline CDR1 and CDR2 sequences are SGHRS and YFSETQ. Trimming stripped 0 bases from V and 0 bases from J, with 9 bases between. The CDR3 here is CASSLASANQETQYF. The CDR3 coding sequence is TGCGCCAGCAGCTTGGCCTCTGCAAACCAAGAGACCCAGTACTTC.

The V and J genes are TRBV30 and TRBJ1-2; no firm D call. V dropped 2 bases and J dropped 8 bases, with 12 bases sitting between them. This CDR3 contains 12 residues. Germline V gives CDR1 GTSNPN, CDR2 SVGIG (reference sequence). CDR3 DNA sequence: TGTGCCTGGAGTCCAGACACCGACGGCTACACCTTC. This codes for CAWSPDTDGYTF.

The sample holds one count of this clone. The chain combines TRBV2 with TRBJ2-1, with TRBD1 as a possible D gene (7 bases). The CDR3 is 15 residues long. V was pared by 6 bases and J by 8 bases, with 20 bases between. Germline V CDR1 and CDR2: SNHLY, FYNNEI. CDR3 coding DNA: TGTGCCAGCAGCCAACAGGGGAGGACTCCCGATGAGCAGTTCTTC. This encodes CASSQQGRTPDEQFF.

V and J are TRBV7-6 and TRBJ2-7; D is unresolved. Trimming removed 1 base at V and 5 bases at J, with 9 bases between. Looked up from germline, CDR1 is SGHVS and CDR2 is FNYEAQ. The CDR3 length is 13 residues. CDR3 residues: CASSLDMNDEQYF. In DNA, the CDR3 is TGTGCCAGCAGCTTAGACATGAACGACGAGCAGTACTTC.

This clone was found a few times. The sample carries other DNA sequences with the same CDR3. This rearrangement joins TRBV20-1 to TRBJ2-1; no firm D call. The CDR3 is 10 amino acids. Per the germline V gene, CDR1 is DFQATT and CDR2 is SNEGSKA (reference sequence). The V end was cut by 2 bases, the J end by 7 bases, with 3 bases between. In DNA, the CDR3 is TGCAGTGCTAGAAGTAATGAGCAGTTCTTC. It specifies CSARSNEQFF.

This chain links TRBV30 with TRBJ1-5; D is unresolved. The germline V gene has CDR1 GTSNPN and CDR2 SVGIG (reference sequence). The CDR3 runs to 17 residues. V lost 1 base, J lost 4 bases, and 20 bases lay in between. The CDR3 loop is CAWSERLKGLGNQPQHF. The CDR3 DNA reads as TGTGCCTGGAGTGAAAGACTAAAGGGTTTGGGGAATCAGCCCCAGCATTTT.

The V call is TRBV6-6, the J call TRBJ2-1, with 8 nucleotides matching TRBD1. V shed 6 bases and J 2 bases; nucleotides not matched to a gene: 9. The CDR3 loop spans 16 amino acids. Germline CDR1 and CDR2: MNHNY and SVGAGI (reference sequence). The DNA of the CDR3 is TGTGCCAGCAGAAAACCGGGGACAGGTACCTACAATGAGCAGTTCTTC. This codes for CASRKPGTGTYNEQFF.

V usage is TRBV27 and J usage is TRBJ2-1; 10 bases agree with TRBD2. The CDR3 runs 18 residues. The V segment lost 3 bases and the J segment 1 base; nucleotides outside the gene matches: 9. Germline-derived CDR1 and CDR2 are MNHEY and SMNVEV (reference sequence). CDR3 loop: CASSFASGRAGSYNEQFF. The DNA of the CDR3 is TGTGCCAGCAGTTTTGCCAGCGGGAGGGCCGGGTCCTACAATGAGCAGTTCTTC.

Remarks on this clone: The junction departs from germline at one end; a sequencing error may be responsible. This sample includes further DNA sequences coding for the same CDR3. The chain couples TRBV7-2 to TRBJ2-1; TRBD2 aligns across 8 bases. The CDR3 consists of 14 residues. The germline V gene encodes CDR1 SGHTA and CDR2 FQGNSA. Here the CDR3 reads CASSLAGTYNEQFF. In nucleotides, the CDR3 is TGTGCCAGCAGCCTAGCGGGTACCTACAATGAGCAGTTCTTC.

This sequence joins TRBV19 and TRBJ2-7; 10 bases agree with TRBD1. V shed 4 bases, J shed 0 bases, and the junction held 3 bases outside the gene matches. The CDR3 runs 15 residues. The germline V gene has CDR1 LNHDA and CDR2 SQIVND (reference sequence). CDR3 nucleotides: TGTGCCAGTAGTAGGGGACAGGGGTCCTCCTACGAGCAGTACTTC. It specifies CASSRGQGSSYEQYF.

About this clone: In the same sample, other DNA sequences code for this CDR3. The chain combines TRBV20-1 with TRBJ2-3; D is undetermined. CDR1 DFQATT and CDR2 SNEGSKA come from the germline V gene (reference sequence). Trimming pared 5 bases from V and 1 base from J, leaving 4 bases between. There are 11 residues in the CDR3. The CDR3 DNA is TGCAGTGCTTGGGGCACAGATACGCAGTATTTT. Translated: CSAWGTDTQYF.

CDR3 sequence: CASKGLASYEQYF. DNA for the CDR3: TGTGCCAGCAAGGGACTAGCGAGCTACGAGCAGTACTTC. The J gene is TRBJ2-7, the V gene TRBV6-5, with 10 bases that match TRBD2. This CDR3 spans 13 amino acids. The germline CDR1 and CDR2 sequences are MNHEY and SVGAGI. Trimming removed 7 bases from V and 3 bases from J; junction bases left unmatched: 3.

The chain is built from TRBV7-2 and TRBJ1-1; 7 nucleotides align to TRBD1. In germline, CDR1 is SGHTA, CDR2 FQGNSA. With V trimmed by 4 bases and J by 4 bases, 6 bases remained unmatched. This CDR3 spans 14 amino acids. The CDR3 bases are TGTGCCAGCAGCTCTGACAGGGTCTCCACTGAAGCTTTCTTT. This encodes CASSSDRVSTEAFF.